This T cell receptor (beta chain) comes out of a study of cytomegalovirus exposure and HLA in healthy donors. Study findings and constraints: Per a prior analysis, the majority of TCR beta V segments were productive roughly 90% or roughly 30% of the time. Reports credit the classifier with highly specific, highly sensitive diagnosis of cytomegalovirus status. TCR beta sequences numbering under 20,000 were associated with HLA alleles at 0.05 false discovery rate in a later analysis.

Comment on this clone: Its antigen is unknown.

V lost 5 bases, J lost 3 bases, and 13 bases lay in between. Germline V lookup: CDR1 GTSNPN, CDR2 SVGIG (reference sequence). The CDR3 runs to 13 residues. 60 Vbeta and 13 Jbeta primers were used in PCR. Produced via immunoSEQ multiplex PCR; TCRdb's table is partial and in-frame only. The data show about 44,000 clones, about 85% seen once. All donors participated as healthy donors of bone marrow. The sequence was obtained from a woman in her forties in good health and CMV-seropositive. The material sequenced was PBMCs. The genes are TRBV30 and TRBJ1-1, with TRBD1 as a possible D gene (5 bases). CDR3 amino acids: CAWGGTSDTEAFF. CDR3 DNA sequence: TGTGCCTGGGGGGGGACGTCGGACACTGAAGCTTTCTTT.